This T cell receptor (beta chain) was retrieved from a study of blood T cell repertoires in COVID-19. Whole-study context: There were acute and convalescent COVID-19 samples, and they came from the United States, Italy and Spain.

The V end lost 6 bases, the J end lost 2 bases, and 17 bases lay between the germline ends. Looked up from germline, CDR1 is SGHRS and CDR2 is YFSETQ. This CDR3 has 15 amino acids. Seattle patients were enrolled while actively infected and followed longitudinally. Generated by immunoSEQ multiplex PCR, the TCRdb table keeps only in-frame clones and is missing some. This sample has fewer than 65,000 clones, with around four fifths found just once. This clonotype was sampled from a man younger than 40 with COVID-19, enrolled during active disease. The chain recombines TRBV5-1 with TRBJ2-5, with D possibly TRBD2 on 7 matching bases. The sample taken for sequencing was peripheral blood. Written as DNA, the CDR3 is TGCGCCAGCAAAAGAGGGGGGGTGGAACAAGAGACCCAGTACTTC. The encoded protein is CASKRGGVEQETQYF.